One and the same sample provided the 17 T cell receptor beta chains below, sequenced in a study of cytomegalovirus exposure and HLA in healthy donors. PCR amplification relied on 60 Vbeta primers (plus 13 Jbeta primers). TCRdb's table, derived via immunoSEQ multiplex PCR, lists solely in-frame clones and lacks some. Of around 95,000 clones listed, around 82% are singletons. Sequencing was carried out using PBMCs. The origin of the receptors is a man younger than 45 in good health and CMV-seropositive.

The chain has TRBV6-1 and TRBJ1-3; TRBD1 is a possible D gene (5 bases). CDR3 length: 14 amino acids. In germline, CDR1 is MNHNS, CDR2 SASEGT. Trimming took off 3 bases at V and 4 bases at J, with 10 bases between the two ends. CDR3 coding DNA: TGTGCCAGCAGTGATGGACAATCAGGAAACACCATATATTTT. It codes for CASSDGQSGNTIYF.

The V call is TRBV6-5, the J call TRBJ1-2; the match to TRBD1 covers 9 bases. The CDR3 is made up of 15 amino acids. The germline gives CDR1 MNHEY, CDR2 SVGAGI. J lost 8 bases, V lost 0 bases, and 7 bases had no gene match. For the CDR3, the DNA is TGTGCCAGCAGTTACTCGATACAGGGGGCATGGGGCTACACCTTC. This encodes CASSYSIQGAWGYTF.

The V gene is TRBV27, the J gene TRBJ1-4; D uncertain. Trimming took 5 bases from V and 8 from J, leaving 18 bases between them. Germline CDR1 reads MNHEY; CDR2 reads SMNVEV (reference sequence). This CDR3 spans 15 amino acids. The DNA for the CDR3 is TGTGCCAGCAGTGCAACCACGCTACCCGGGGAAAAACTGTTTTTT. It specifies CASSATTLPGEKLFF.

The CDR3 DNA follows: TGTGCCAGCAGTGTTACAGGGAGCTCCTATAATTCACCCCTCCACTTT. This gives the protein CASSVTGSSYNSPLHF. This chain uses TRBV28 with TRBJ1-6, with D possibly being TRBD1 (6 bases). The germline V and J ends were trimmed by 5 bases and 0 bases, with 11 bases remaining between them. Per germline, CDR1 MDHEN and CDR2 SYDVKM. The CDR3 sequence is 16 residues long.

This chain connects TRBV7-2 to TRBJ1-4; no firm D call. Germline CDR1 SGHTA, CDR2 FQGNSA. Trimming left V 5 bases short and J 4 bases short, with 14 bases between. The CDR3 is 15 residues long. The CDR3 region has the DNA TGTGCCAGCAGCCCCAACGGAGTGCTTAATGAAAAACTGTTTTTT. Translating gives CASSPNGVLNEKLFF.

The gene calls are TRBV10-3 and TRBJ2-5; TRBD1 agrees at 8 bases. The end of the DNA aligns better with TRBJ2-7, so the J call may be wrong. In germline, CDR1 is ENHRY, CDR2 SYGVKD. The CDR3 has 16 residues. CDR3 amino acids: CAISARGQGGPYEQYF. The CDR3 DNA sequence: TGTGCCATCAGCGCCCGTGGACAGGGAGGTCCCTACGAGCAGTACTTC.

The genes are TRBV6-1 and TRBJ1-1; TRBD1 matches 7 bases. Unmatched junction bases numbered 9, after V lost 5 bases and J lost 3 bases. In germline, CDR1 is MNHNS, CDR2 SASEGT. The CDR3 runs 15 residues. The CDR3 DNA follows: TGTGCCAGCAGTCTCCGGACAGGATCGGACACTGAAGCTTTCTTT. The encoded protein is CASSLRTGSDTEAFF.

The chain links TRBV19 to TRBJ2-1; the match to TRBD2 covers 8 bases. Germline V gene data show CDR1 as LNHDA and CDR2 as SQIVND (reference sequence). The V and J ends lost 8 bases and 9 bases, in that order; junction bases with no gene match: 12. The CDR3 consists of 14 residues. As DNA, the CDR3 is TGTGCCAGTTCCCAGCGGGAGCGGCTCCGTGAGCAGTTCTTC. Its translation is CASSQRERLREQFF.

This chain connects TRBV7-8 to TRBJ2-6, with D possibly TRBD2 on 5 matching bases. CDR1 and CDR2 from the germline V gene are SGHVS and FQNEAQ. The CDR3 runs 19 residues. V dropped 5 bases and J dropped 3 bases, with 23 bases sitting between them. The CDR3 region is CASSPTKFREVLGANVLTF. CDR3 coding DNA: TGTGCCAGCAGCCCGACCAAGTTCCGGGAAGTACTTGGGGCCAACGTCCTGACTTTC.

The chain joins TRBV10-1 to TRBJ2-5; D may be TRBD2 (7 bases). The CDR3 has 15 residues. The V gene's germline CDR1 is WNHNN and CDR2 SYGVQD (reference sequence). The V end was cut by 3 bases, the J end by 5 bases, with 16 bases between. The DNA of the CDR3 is TGCGCCAGCAGTGACCCCGAGGGGGGGACGGAGACCCAGTACTTC. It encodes CASSDPEGGTETQYF.

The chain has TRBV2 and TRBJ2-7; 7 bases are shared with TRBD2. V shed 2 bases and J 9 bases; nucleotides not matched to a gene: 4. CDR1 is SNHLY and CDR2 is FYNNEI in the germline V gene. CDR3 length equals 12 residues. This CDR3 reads CASSEQTSRQYF. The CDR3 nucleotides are TGTGCCAGCAGTGAACAGACTAGCCGGCAGTACTTC.

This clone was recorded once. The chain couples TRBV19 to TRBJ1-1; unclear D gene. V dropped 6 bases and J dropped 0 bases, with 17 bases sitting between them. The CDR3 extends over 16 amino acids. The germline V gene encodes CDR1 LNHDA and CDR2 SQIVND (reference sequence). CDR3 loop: CASSMRSAILNTEAFF. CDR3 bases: TGTGCCAGTAGCATGCGATCCGCTATATTGAACACTGAAGCTTTCTTT. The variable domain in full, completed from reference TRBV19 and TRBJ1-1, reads DGGITQSPKYLFRKEGQNVTLSCEQNLNHDAMYWYRQDPGQGLRLIYYSQIVNDFQKGDIAEGYSVSREKKESFPLTVTSAQKNPTAFYLCASSMRSAILNTEAFFGQGTRLTVV.

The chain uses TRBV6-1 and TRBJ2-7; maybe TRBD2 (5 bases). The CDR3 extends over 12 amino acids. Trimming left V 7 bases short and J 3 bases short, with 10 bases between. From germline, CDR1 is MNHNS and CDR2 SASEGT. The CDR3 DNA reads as TGTGCCAGCACCGGTCGGGGCTACGAGCAGTACTTC. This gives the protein CASTGRGYEQYF.

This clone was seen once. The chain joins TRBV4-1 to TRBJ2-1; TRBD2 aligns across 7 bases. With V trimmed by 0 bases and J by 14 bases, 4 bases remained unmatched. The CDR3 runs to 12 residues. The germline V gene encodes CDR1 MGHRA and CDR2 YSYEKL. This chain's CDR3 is CASSQEQGGKFF. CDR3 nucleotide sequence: TGCGCCAGCAGCCAAGAGCAGGGAGGGAAGTTCTTC.

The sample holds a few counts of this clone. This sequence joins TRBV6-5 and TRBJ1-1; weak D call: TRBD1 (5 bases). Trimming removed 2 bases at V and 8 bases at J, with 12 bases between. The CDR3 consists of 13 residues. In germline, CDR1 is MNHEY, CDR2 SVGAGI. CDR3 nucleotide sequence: TGTGCCAGCAGTTACGGGGGGTTAGACGAAGCTTTCTTT. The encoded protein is CASSYGGLDEAFF.

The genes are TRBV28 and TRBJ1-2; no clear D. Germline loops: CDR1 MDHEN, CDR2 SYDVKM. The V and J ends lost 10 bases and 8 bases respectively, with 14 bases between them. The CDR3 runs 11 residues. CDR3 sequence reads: CAISQRGGYTF. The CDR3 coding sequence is TGTGCCATCTCCCAACGGGGAGGCTACACCTTC.

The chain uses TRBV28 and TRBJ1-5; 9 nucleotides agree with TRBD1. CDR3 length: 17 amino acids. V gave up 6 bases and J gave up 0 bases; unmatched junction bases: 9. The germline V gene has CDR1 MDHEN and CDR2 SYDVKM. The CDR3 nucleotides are TGTGCCAGCAGCTCCGGACAGGGGCCTTATAGCAATCAGCCCCAGCATTTT. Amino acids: CASSSGQGPYSNQPQHF.